This TCR beta chain appears in the sequencing data of a study of Graves' ophthalmopathy and Graves' hyperthyroidism. Study-wide results and caveats: Among expanded thyroid clonotypes above 0.001 frequency, most also occurred in blood. As the model predicted ophthalmopathy progression, it achieved a sensitivity of 70.59% and a specificity of about 72%.

The CDR3 contains 18 residues. V lost 0 bases to trimming and J lost 5 bases; unmatched junction nucleotides: 12. Germline V gene data show CDR1 as LGHNA and CDR2 as YNFKEQ. This clonotype has ten or more counts. Its specificity is not known. Using RNA transcripts, the TCR beta CDR3 regions were amplified. First-round RT-PCR used HTBI primers; second-round multiplex PCR followed. TCRdb reprocessed the multiplex PCR reads via MiXCR and lists one record per CDR3 protein. The sample shows approximately 330,000 distinct CDR3 sequences, 15% to 20% of them seen only once. This clonotype was obtained from an adult man with Graves' ophthalmopathy. The chain joins TRBV4-2 to TRBJ2-5; 10 bases are a match to TRBD2. The sequenced sample consisted of peripheral blood. As DNA, the CDR3 is TGTGCCAGCAGCCAAGAGCCCCAGCGGGGGGGCCTCCGCGAGACCCAGTACTTC. It is translated as CASSQEPQRGGLRETQYF.